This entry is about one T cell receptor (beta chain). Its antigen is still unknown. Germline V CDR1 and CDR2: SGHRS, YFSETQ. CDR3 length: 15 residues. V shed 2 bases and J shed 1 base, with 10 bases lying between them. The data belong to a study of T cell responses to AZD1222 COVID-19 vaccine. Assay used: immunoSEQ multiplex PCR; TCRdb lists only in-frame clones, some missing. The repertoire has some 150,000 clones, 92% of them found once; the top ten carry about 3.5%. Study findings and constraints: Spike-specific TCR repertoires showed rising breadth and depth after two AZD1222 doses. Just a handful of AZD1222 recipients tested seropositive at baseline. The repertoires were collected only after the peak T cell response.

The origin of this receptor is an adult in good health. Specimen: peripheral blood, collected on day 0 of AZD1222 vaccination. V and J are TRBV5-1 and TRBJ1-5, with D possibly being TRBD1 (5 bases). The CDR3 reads CASSFQGESNQPQHF. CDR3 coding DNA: TGCGCCAGCAGCTTTCAAGGGGAAAGCAATCAGCCCCAGCATTTT.